This entry lists 26 T cell receptor beta chains sequenced from one sample in a study of shared clonotypes between healthy human individuals. Only in-frame clones appear in the TCRdb table, and some are missing; sequencing was by immunoSEQ multiplex PCR. The data contain about 820,000 clones, 85% to 95% of them singletons. Naivety among CD8 cells was defined by CD45RO negativity and positive CCR7 selection, thereby excluding terminally differentiated effector memory CD45RA+ cells. The specimen was naive CD8+ T cells sorted from blood. The receptors were sampled from a man aged 25-45 years in good health.

This clone was observed a single time. The chain joins TRBV21-1 to TRBJ1-5; the table gives TRBD1 as D, unverified against the DNA. TRBV21-1 is classified as a pseudogene. This CDR3 has 17 amino acids. The CDR3 sequence: CASSKVGGTGGYQPQHF. The CDR3 bases are TGTGCCAGCAGCAAAGTGGGTGGGACAGGGGGTTATCAGCCCCAGCATTTT.

The V call is TRBV28, the J call TRBJ1-2; D gene uncertain. V dropped 1 base and J dropped 4 bases, with 13 bases sitting between them. CDR1 and CDR2 (germline): MDHEN, SYDVKM. This CDR3 is built from 15 residues. DNA of the CDR3: TGTGCCAGCAGTTTATACCTACGAGACGGCTATGGCTACACCTTC. Translated, it gives CASSLYLRDGYGYTF.

The chain joins TRBV18 to TRBJ2-1, with D maybe TRBD2 (6 bases). The CDR3 extends over 18 amino acids. Trimming pared 4 bases from V and 8 bases from J, leaving 27 bases between. CDR1 is KGHSH, CDR2 LQKENI, per germline. This CDR3 reads CASSHTHLSGLATDEQFF. DNA of the CDR3: TGTGCCAGCTCACATACCCACCTTAGCGGTCTAGCCACGGATGAGCAGTTCTTC.

This sequence joins TRBV11-2 and TRBJ2-5, with D possibly being TRBD1 or TRBD2 (5 bases each). The CDR3 runs 15 residues. The germline V and J ends were trimmed by 4 bases and 2 bases, with 14 bases remaining between them. Germline CDR1 reads SGHAT; CDR2 reads FQNNGV. The CDR3 loop reads CASSSRGQPQETQYF. CDR3 nucleotide sequence: TGTGCCAGCAGCTCGAGGGGTCAGCCACAAGAGACCCAGTACTTC. The variable domain in full, completed from reference TRBV11-2 and TRBJ2-5, reads EAGVAQSPRYKIIEKRQSVAFWCNPISGHATLYWYQQILGQGPKLLIQFQNNGVVDDSQLPKDRFSAERLKGVDSTLKIQPAKLEDSAVYLCASSSRGQPQETQYFGPGTRLLVL.

The gene calls are TRBV27 and TRBJ1-1, with 7 bases lining up with TRBD1. The germline V gene encodes CDR1 MNHEY and CDR2 SMNVEV (reference sequence). Losses at the gene ends were 6 bases for V and 7 bases for J; bases not matched to a gene: 5. The length of the CDR3 is 12 residues. CDR3 nucleotides: TGTGCCAGCAGCAAGGGGGCCGGTGAAGCTTTCTTT. As protein: CASSKGAGEAFF.

This rearrangement joins TRBV10-2 to TRBJ2-3; TRBD1 matches at 8 bases. V shed 6 bases, J shed 3 bases, and the junction held 5 bases outside the gene matches. Germline V gives CDR1 WSHSY, CDR2 SAAADI. This CDR3 comprises 14 residues. CDR3 protein: CASRPDRGTDTQYF. The CDR3 DNA reads TGCGCCAGCAGGCCCGACAGGGGAACAGATACGCAGTATTTT.

Turning to this clone: The identical CDR3 is also encoded by other nucleotide sequences in the sample. The rearrangement links TRBV27 to TRBJ2-7, with D uncertain. V was cut by 0 bases and J by 3 bases, with 6 bases left in between. This CDR3 is 13 amino acids long. Germline CDR1 MNHEY, CDR2 SMNVEV (reference sequence). The CDR3 reads CASSLSGGYEQYF. The CDR3, as DNA: TGTGCCAGCAGTTTATCCGGCGGCTACGAGCAGTACTTC.

CDR3: CASSVHPQGKNTGELFF. CDR3 nucleotides: TGTGCCAGCAGCGTACACCCACAGGGGAAGAACACCGGGGAGCTGTTTTTT. The gene calls are TRBV7-6 and TRBJ2-2; 7 positions match TRBD1. The CDR3 totals 17 residues. V gave up 5 bases and J gave up 1 base; unmatched junction bases: 10. Germline V lookup: CDR1 SGHVS, CDR2 FNYEAQ.

The rearrangement uses TRBV10-3 and TRBJ1-5, with 10 bases aligning to TRBD1. J lost 4 bases, V lost 0 bases, and 3 bases had no gene match. This CDR3 is built from 16 residues. Germline V gives CDR1 ENHRY, CDR2 SYGVKD. CDR3 bases: TGTGCCATCAGTGAGTCGACAGGGGGCCTTAATCAGCCCCAGCATTTT. Protein: CAISESTGGLNQPQHF.

The rearrangement uses TRBV9 and TRBJ1-3, with no clear D. V gave up 3 bases and J gave up 0 bases, with 10 bases separating them. The CDR3 is 15 residues long. CDR1 SGDLS and CDR2 YYNGEE come from the germline V gene. In DNA form, the CDR3 reads TGTGCCAGCAGCGAATCAGGAAGCTCTGGAAACACCATATATTTT. This translates into CASSESGSSGNTIYF.

The rearrangement uses TRBV4-1 and TRBJ2-1, with TRBD2 matching over 13 bases. V was clipped by 5 bases and J by 5 bases; unmatched bases: 6. Germline V gene sequence: CDR1 MGHRA, CDR2 YSYEKL. The CDR3 sequence is 16 residues long. This CDR3 reads CASSLLAGGMHNEQFF. The CDR3 DNA reads TGCGCCAGCAGCTTACTAGCGGGAGGGATGCACAATGAGCAGTTCTTC.

The rearrangement uses TRBV7-6 and TRBJ2-1; 9 bases fit TRBD2. Germline V gene sequence: CDR1 SGHVS, CDR2 FNYEAQ. The CDR3 is made up of 18 amino acids. Trimming at V came to 5 bases and at J to 0 bases, leaving 11 bases not matched to a gene. The CDR3, as DNA: TGTGCCAGCAGCCCGGGACTAGCCGGGCAGGTCTCCTACAATGAGCAGTTCTTC. Residues: CASSPGLAGQVSYNEQFF.

This chain connects TRBV5-5 to TRBJ2-5, with TRBD2 matching 10 bases. After removal of 4 bases from V and 0 bases from J, the junction contained 6 bases not matched to a gene. The CDR3 spans 16 residues. CDR1 and CDR2 from the germline V gene are SGHKS and YYEKEE (reference sequence). The CDR3 DNA reads as TGTGCCAGCAGCCTGAAGACTAGCGGGTACCAAGAGACCCAGTACTTC. It specifies CASSLKTSGYQETQYF.

The genes are TRBV11-3 and TRBJ2-1; TRBD2 might be the D (5 bases). Germline-derived CDR1 and CDR2 are SGHNT and YENEEA. Trimming removed 5 bases from V and 3 bases from J, with 14 bases in between. The CDR3 is 15 residues long. The CDR3 DNA reads TGTGCCAGCAGCGGGAGCCTAAAGGGCTACAATGAGCAGTTCTTC. This encodes CASSGSLKGYNEQFF.

This clone appeared a single time. V gene TRBV27 combines with J gene TRBJ1-4, with a weak D call TRBD1 (6 bases). Between the trimmed V and J ends, which lost 4 bases and 5 bases, there was a span of 17 bases. CDR3 length: 16 amino acids. CDR1 and CDR2 (germline): MNHEY, SMNVEV (reference sequence). The CDR3 bases are TGTGCCAGCAGTTCTCAGGGGTTTGCTTTCAATGAAAAACTGTTTTTT. It is translated as CASSSQGFAFNEKLFF.

The V call is TRBV18, the J call TRBJ2-4; D perhaps matches TRBD2 (5 bases). Trimming shortened V by 3 bases and J by 8 bases, and 11 bases separated the two germline ends. Germline CDR1 and CDR2: KGHSH and LQKENI. The CDR3 totals 13 residues. The CDR3 bases are TGTGCCAGCTCACCTGAGGGAAGGTACATTCAGTACTTC. It encodes CASSPEGRYIQYF.

This rearrangement joins TRBV7-9 to TRBJ2-2; a possible D gene is TRBD1 (6 bases). The CDR3 has 17 amino acids. V shed 4 bases and J shed 0 bases, with 15 bases lying between them. Germline lookup yields CDR1 SEHNR and CDR2 FQNEAQ (reference sequence). CDR3 coding DNA: TGTGCCAGCAGCTCCAACAGGGCCCCCGCGAACACCGGGGAGCTGTTTTTT. Its protein product is CASSSNRAPANTGELFF.

To note about this clone: One junction end disagrees with the germline gene, perhaps due to a read error. The rearrangement joins TRBV7-6 to TRBJ2-7; 7 bases agree with TRBD1. Germline loops: CDR1 SGHVS, CDR2 FNYEAQ. The length of the CDR3 is 15 residues. The CDR3 region is CASSLGGTASYEQCF. As DNA, the CDR3 is TGTGCCAGCAGCTTAGGAGGGACAGCTTCCTACGAGCAGTGCTTC.

The DNA for the CDR3 is TGTGCCAGCAGTGACCTTCTGGATGGCTACACCTTC. Protein product: CASSDLLDGYTF. The chain is built from TRBV6-5 and TRBJ1-2; no definite D call. This CDR3 spans 12 amino acids. Germline CDR1 is MNHEY and CDR2 is SVGAGI. The V end was cut by 5 bases, the J end by 6 bases, with 10 bases between.

The V gene is TRBV7-9, the J gene TRBJ2-1; TRBD1 matches 9 bases. The V gene end was trimmed by 2 bases and the J gene end by 9 bases; junction bases not matched to a gene: 11. This CDR3 contains 16 residues. The germline V gene encodes CDR1 SEHNR and CDR2 FQNEAQ (reference sequence). The CDR3 DNA is TGTGCCAGCAGCTTAACCGGGACAGGGTTCATTCGTGAGCAGTTCTTC. Its protein product is CASSLTGTGFIREQFF.

The V gene is TRBV28, the J gene TRBJ2-7, with 9 bases lining up with TRBD2. Trimming at V came to 2 bases and at J to 2 bases, leaving 7 bases not matched to a gene. The CDR3 loop spans 16 amino acids. The germline V gene has CDR1 MDHEN and CDR2 SYDVKM. CDR3 DNA sequence: TGTGCCAGCAGTTTACGCGGCGGGAGGGGCACCTACGAGCAGTACTTC. It encodes CASSLRGGRGTYEQYF.

J is TRBJ1-5 and V is TRBV7-6; D is ambiguous. The CDR3 spans 13 residues. From germline, CDR1 is SGHVS and CDR2 FNYEAQ. V was clipped by 2 bases and J by 7 bases, with 9 bases between them. The CDR3 DNA sequence: TGTGCCAGCAGCTTAAACTTCATCCAGCCCCAGCATTTT. Its translation is CASSLNFIQPQHF. The full variable domain, rest sourced from reference TRBV7-6 and TRBJ1-5, is GAGVSQSPRYKVTKRGQDVALRCDPISGHVSLYWYRQALGQGPEFLTYFNYEAQQDKSGLPNDRFSAERPEGSISTLTIQRTEQRDSAMYRCASSLNFIQPQHFGDGTRLSIL.

This chain links TRBV5-8 with TRBJ2-2, with 7 bases matching TRBD1. Trimming removed 4 bases from V and 1 base from J; junction bases left unmatched: 4. The CDR3 is made up of 15 amino acids. Germline V lookup: CDR1 SGHTS, CDR2 YDEGEE. DNA for the CDR3: TGTGCCAGCAGCCTAGGGGGCGGGAACACCGGGGAGCTGTTTTTT. Amino acids: CASSLGGGNTGELFF. Drawing the rest from reference TRBV5-8 and TRBJ2-2, the complete variable domain is EAGVTQSPTHLIKTRGQQATLRCSPISGHTSVYWYQQALGLGLQFLLWYDEGEERNRGNFPPRFSGRQFPNYSSELNVNALELEDSALYLCASSLGGGNTGELFFGEGSRLTVL.

J is TRBJ2-2 and V is TRBV10-1; D possibly corresponds to TRBD2 (5 bases). The CDR3 is made up of 15 amino acids. Germline loops: CDR1 WNHNN, CDR2 SYGVQD (reference sequence). Trimming took 6 bases from V and 8 from J, leaving 19 bases between them. The CDR3 here is CASRAGTGNSGELFF. CDR3 nucleotides: TGCGCCAGCAGGGCGGGCACGGGGAATTCAGGGGAGCTGTTTTTT.

The chain recombines TRBV2 with TRBJ1-2; no definite D call. The germline CDR1 and CDR2 sequences are SNHLY and FYNNEI. With 7 bases removed from V and 0 bases from J, the gap between germline ends came to 6 bases. CDR3 length equals 12 residues. CDR3 loop: CASTPANYGYTF. Written as DNA, the CDR3 is TGTGCCAGCACGCCAGCTAACTATGGCTACACCTTC.

V is TRBV9 and J is TRBJ2-1; possibly TRBD1 for D (6 bases). V lost 0 bases to trimming and J lost 5 bases, with 12 bases between them. Germline V CDR1 and CDR2: SGDLS, YYNGEE. The CDR3 sequence is 15 residues long. Here the CDR3 reads CASSVASRGNNEQFF. DNA of the CDR3: TGTGCCAGCAGCGTAGCCAGCAGGGGAAACAATGAGCAGTTCTTC.